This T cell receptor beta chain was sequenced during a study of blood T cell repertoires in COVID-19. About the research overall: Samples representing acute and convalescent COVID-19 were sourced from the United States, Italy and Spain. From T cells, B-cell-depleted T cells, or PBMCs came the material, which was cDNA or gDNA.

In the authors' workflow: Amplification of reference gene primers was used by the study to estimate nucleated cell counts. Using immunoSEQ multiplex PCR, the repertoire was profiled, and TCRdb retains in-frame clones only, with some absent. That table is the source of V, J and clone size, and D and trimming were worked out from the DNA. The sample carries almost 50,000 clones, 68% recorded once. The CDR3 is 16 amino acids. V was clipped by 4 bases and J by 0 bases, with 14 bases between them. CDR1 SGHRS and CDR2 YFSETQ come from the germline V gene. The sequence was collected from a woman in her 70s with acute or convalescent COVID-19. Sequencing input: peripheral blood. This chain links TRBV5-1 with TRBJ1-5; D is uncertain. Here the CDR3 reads CASSPGNTNSNQPQHF. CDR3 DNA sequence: TGCGCCAGCAGCCCCGGAAATACTAATAGCAATCAGCCCCAGCATTTT.